The rows below give T cell receptor beta chains drawn from one sample of a study of T-cell memory formation after mild COVID-19. Each CDR3 protein gets one entry after TCRdb re-called the 5' RACE reads with MiXCR. The sample lists some 300,000 distinct CDR3 sequences, approximately 22% occurring once. The sample comprised PBMCs or a T cell subset sorted from them (not recorded which). All receptors derive from a man aged 18 to 30 who had mild COVID-19 (a few samples of this study predate the infection). Cell type and time point are not known. Each CDR3 is given with its conserved first and last residue. D genes are given only for firm matches. The size field is filled for only some rows; it gives once, few, many or a size class.

V gene: TRBV7-9
J gene: TRBJ2-5
D gene: -
clone size: few
CDR3 DNA: TGTGCCAGCAGCTTAGCTAGTGACGATTTGGAGACCCAGTACTTC
CDR3 protein: CASSLASDDLETQYF

V gene: TRBV6-2/TRBV6-3
J gene: TRBJ2-2
D gene: TRBD2
clone size: -
CDR3 DNA: TGTGCCAGCGTGGCCCAGCGGGGGCCCGGGGAGCTGTTTTTT
CDR3 protein: CASVAQRGPGELFF

V gene: TRBV5-1
J gene: TRBJ2-2
D gene: -
clone size: -
CDR3 DNA: TGCGACAGCAGCTCTACCCTCAGCGCCACCACCGGGGAGCTGTTTTTT
CDR3 protein: CDSSSTLSATTGELFF

V gene: TRBV7-9
J gene: TRBJ2-6
D gene: TRBD1
clone size: many
CDR3 DNA: TGTGCCAGCAGCCACAGGGGCTCCGGGGCCAACGTCCTGACTTTC
CDR3 protein: CASSHRGSGANVLTF

V gene: TRBV6-2/TRBV6-3
J gene: TRBJ2-1
D gene: TRBD2
clone size: -
CDR3 DNA: TGTGCCAGCAGCGGGGGACTAGCATGTGGTGAGCAGTTCTTC
CDR3 protein: CASSGGLACGEQFF

V gene: TRBV5-1
J gene: TRBJ1-4
D gene: TRBD1
clone size: few
CDR3 DNA: TGCGCCAGCAGCTTGGCCGGACAGGGGGCAGCTAATGAAAAACTGTTTTTT
CDR3 protein: CASSLAGQGAANEKLFF

V gene: TRBV28
J gene: TRBJ2-1
D gene: TRBD2
clone size: once
CDR3 DNA: TGTGCCAGCAGGAAACCTAGCGGGAGGTCCTACTTCTCCTACAATGAGCAGTTCTTC
CDR3 protein: CASRKPSGRSYFSYNEQFF

V gene: TRBV7-8
J gene: TRBJ2-7
D gene: -
clone size: -
CDR3 DNA: TGTGCCAGCAGCTTTGTGGGCGTGGAGCAGTACTTC
CDR3 protein: CASSFVGVEQYF

V gene: TRBV6-5
J gene: TRBJ1-6
D gene: -
clone size: -
CDR3 DNA: TGTGCCAGCAGTTACGGCAGGTTGAATTCACCCCTCCACTTT
CDR3 protein: CASSYGRLNSPLHF

V gene: TRBV20-1
J gene: TRBJ2-7
D gene: -
clone size: -
CDR3 DNA: TGCAGTGCTAGCCCGGGACCCGCGTACGAGCAGTACTTC
CDR3 protein: CSASPGPAYEQYF

V gene: TRBV7-2
J gene: TRBJ2-1
D gene: -
clone size: few
CDR3 DNA: TGTGCCAGCAGCTTACGCGCGGCCTACAATGAGCAGTTCTTC
CDR3 protein: CASSLRAAYNEQFF

V gene: TRBV20-1
J gene: TRBJ2-7
D gene: TRBD2
clone size: -
CDR3 DNA: TGCAGTGCTTTTAGCGGGGGCGGAACCTACGAGCAGTACTTC
CDR3 protein: CSAFSGGGTYEQYF

V gene: TRBV11-3
J gene: TRBJ1-2
D gene: -
clone size: many
CDR3 DNA: TGTGCCAGCAGCCCCAGGGTCGGCGGCTACACCTTC
CDR3 protein: CASSPRVGGYTF

V gene: TRBV6-2/TRBV6-3
J gene: TRBJ2-7
D gene: -
clone size: -
CDR3 DNA: TGTGCCAGCAGACACGGGGCTAACCCAGGTTACGAGCAGTACTTC
CDR3 protein: CASRHGANPGYEQYF

V gene: TRBV29-1
J gene: TRBJ1-2
D gene: TRBD1
clone size: -
CDR3 DNA: TGCAGCGTTGACAGACAGGGCGCTAACTATGGCTACACCTTC
CDR3 protein: CSVDRQGANYGYTF

V gene: TRBV7-2
J gene: TRBJ2-2
D gene: -
clone size: few
CDR3 DNA: TGTGCCAGCAGCTCGGGACGCCTGCCCACCGGGGAGCTGTTTTTT
CDR3 protein: CASSSGRLPTGELFF

V gene: TRBV6-5
J gene: TRBJ2-2
D gene: TRBD1
clone size: once
CDR3 DNA: TGTGCCAGCAGTTACTTCCAGGGGGCCTCCGGGGAGCTGTTTTTT
CDR3 protein: CASSYFQGASGELFF

V gene: TRBV7-2
J gene: TRBJ2-3
D gene: -
clone size: few
CDR3 DNA: TGTGCCAGCAGCTTAGGTGGACCGAGGAGGGATACGCAGTATTTT
CDR3 protein: CASSLGGPRRDTQYF

V gene: TRBV5-1
J gene: TRBJ2-1
D gene: TRBD1
clone size: -
CDR3 DNA: TGCGCCAGCAGCTTGGTGGGACAGAGGGAGTATGAGCAGTTCTTC
CDR3 protein: CASSLVGQREYEQFF

V gene: TRBV5-1
J gene: TRBJ1-2
D gene: -
clone size: -
CDR3 DNA: TGCGCCAGCAACCCATCGGCAGGGGCCGGGTCCCATGGCTACACCTTC
CDR3 protein: CASNPSAGAGSHGYTF

V gene: TRBV25-1
J gene: TRBJ2-1
D gene: TRBD1
clone size: -
CDR3 DNA: TGTGCCAGCAGTACGGGACAGGGGGCCTACAATGAGCAGTTCTTC
CDR3 protein: CASSTGQGAYNEQFF

V gene: TRBV7-9
J gene: TRBJ2-3
D gene: TRBD2
clone size: -
CDR3 DNA: TGTGACAGCAGCACCAGCCGCCGGAAAGCGGGGGGGCCGAGCACAGATACGCAGTATTTT
CDR3 protein: CDSSTSRRKAGGPSTDTQYF

V gene: TRBV30
J gene: TRBJ1-2
D gene: -
clone size: -
CDR3 DNA: TGTGCCTGGAACGGAAATGGCTACACCTTC
CDR3 protein: CAWNGNGYTF

V gene: TRBV11-2
J gene: TRBJ1-6
D gene: -
clone size: -
CDR3 DNA: TGTGCCAGCAGCTCGGCAGGGTTTCACTCCTATAATTCACCCCTCCACTTT
CDR3 protein: CASSSAGFHSYNSPLHF

V gene: TRBV6-5
J gene: TRBJ2-7
D gene: TRBD1
clone size: few
CDR3 DNA: TGTGCCAGCCACCTCGGACAGGGGGGCTACGAGCAGTACTTC
CDR3 protein: CASHLGQGGYEQYF

V gene: TRBV6-1
J gene: TRBJ2-3
D gene: TRBD2
clone size: -
CDR3 DNA: TGTGCCAGCAGGACCGGGACTAGCGGGGGGGGAGATACGCAGTATTTT
CDR3 protein: CASRTGTSGGGDTQYF

V gene: TRBV7-3
J gene: TRBJ2-1
D gene: -
clone size: few
CDR3 DNA: TGTGCCAGCAGCCCGCAGGTGAGCTCCTACAATGAGCAGTTCTTC
CDR3 protein: CASSPQVSSYNEQFF

V gene: TRBV5-4
J gene: TRBJ2-5
D gene: -
clone size: -
CDR3 DNA: TGTGCCAGCGGGCGTGAAGACGAGGAGACCCAGTACTTC
CDR3 protein: CASGREDEETQYF

V gene: TRBV12-3/TRBV12-4
J gene: TRBJ1-6
D gene: TRBD1
clone size: -
CDR3 DNA: TGTGCCAGCAGTTCTCCGGGACAGGGATGGGGTTCACCCCTCCACTTT
CDR3 protein: CASSSPGQGWGSPLHF

V gene: TRBV6-6
J gene: TRBJ2-3
D gene: -
clone size: few
CDR3 DNA: TGTGCCAGCAGTTACTACAGGGTAACCGGCACAGATACGCAGTATTTT
CDR3 protein: CASSYYRVTGTDTQYF

V gene: TRBV7-9
J gene: TRBJ2-7
D gene: -
clone size: -
CDR3 DNA: TGTGCCAGCAGCTTAAGTGGGCCTACCTACGAGCAGTACTTC
CDR3 protein: CASSLSGPTYEQYF

V gene: TRBV30
J gene: TRBJ2-7
D gene: TRBD2
clone size: -
CDR3 DNA: TGTGCCTGGAGTGTCTTAGCGGGTTCCTACGAGCAGTACTTC
CDR3 protein: CAWSVLAGSYEQYF

V gene: TRBV12-3/TRBV12-4
J gene: TRBJ2-7
D gene: -
clone size: -
CDR3 DNA: TGTGCCAGCACCCGAAGAGACAGTGGCGAGCAGTACTTC
CDR3 protein: CASTRRDSGEQYF

V gene: TRBV5-5
J gene: TRBJ2-5
D gene: -
clone size: -
CDR3 DNA: TGTGCCAGCAGCGTACAGGCGACGGAGACCCAGTACTTC
CDR3 protein: CASSVQATETQYF

V gene: TRBV5-1
J gene: TRBJ2-3
D gene: TRBD2
clone size: -
CDR3 DNA: TGCGCCAGCAGCTTAACTAGCGGCCAGATCTCTTTT
CDR3 protein: CASSLTSGQISF

V gene: TRBV9
J gene: TRBJ2-7
D gene: -
clone size: -
CDR3 DNA: TGTGCCAGCAGCCCCAGGTTTGGGGTCTACGAGCAGTACTTC
CDR3 protein: CASSPRFGVYEQYF

V gene: TRBV5-4
J gene: TRBJ2-7
D gene: -
clone size: few
CDR3 DNA: TGTGCCAGCAGCTTGGGGAGGGGGACGGCGGGATATGACGAGCAGTACTTC
CDR3 protein: CASSLGRGTAGYDEQYF

V gene: TRBV5-5
J gene: TRBJ2-5
D gene: -
clone size: -
CDR3 DNA: TGTGCCAGCAGCTTACAATCAAGCGCCGAGACCCAGTACTTC
CDR3 protein: CASSLQSSAETQYF

V gene: TRBV9
J gene: TRBJ1-2
D gene: -
clone size: -
CDR3 DNA: TGTGCCAGCAGCGTAATGGGATCCGGCTACACCTTC
CDR3 protein: CASSVMGSGYTF

V gene: TRBV7-2
J gene: TRBJ1-2
D gene: TRBD1
clone size: -
CDR3 DNA: TGTGCCAGCAGCTTAAGAGGACAGGGGCTTCTAAACTATGGCTACACCTTC
CDR3 protein: CASSLRGQGLLNYGYTF

V gene: TRBV19
J gene: TRBJ1-5
D gene: -
clone size: few
CDR3 DNA: TGTGCCAGTAGACAGGGATCTCAGCCCCAGCATTTT
CDR3 protein: CASRQGSQPQHF

V gene: TRBV3-1
J gene: TRBJ1-2
D gene: TRBD1
clone size: few
CDR3 DNA: TGTGCCAGCAGGCTAGAGGGGGCAGGAGGCTACACCTTC
CDR3 protein: CASRLEGAGGYTF

V gene: TRBV29-1
J gene: TRBJ1-1
D gene: -
clone size: -
CDR3 DNA: TGCAGCGCCAAGGCCGACAGTCGAAACACTGAAGCTTTCTTT
CDR3 protein: CSAKADSRNTEAFF

V gene: TRBV4-2
J gene: TRBJ2-7
D gene: TRBD1
clone size: few
CDR3 DNA: TGTGCCAGCAGTTCTAGACGGGACAGATTCTTCTTC
CDR3 protein: CASSSRRDRFFF

V gene: TRBV4-1
J gene: TRBJ1-2
D gene: -
clone size: few
CDR3 DNA: TGCGCCAGCAGCCAAGCGTTTGGGGGCGACTATGGCTACACCTTC
CDR3 protein: CASSQAFGGDYGYTF

V gene: TRBV4-1
J gene: TRBJ1-4
D gene: TRBD1
clone size: -
CDR3 DNA: TGCGCCAGCAGCCACCCAAGTCTCCGGGACAGGGCCCGCCATCCTAATGAAAAACTGTTTTTT
CDR3 protein: CASSHPSLRDRARHPNEKLFF

V gene: TRBV27
J gene: TRBJ2-5
D gene: TRBD1
clone size: -
CDR3 DNA: TGTGCCAGCAGTTTATATAGGGGGCGCGGAGAGACCCAGTACTTC
CDR3 protein: CASSLYRGRGETQYF

V gene: TRBV3-1
J gene: TRBJ2-7
D gene: -
clone size: -
CDR3 DNA: TGTGCCAGCAGCCAAGACGAGTTCTACGAGCAGTACTTC
CDR3 protein: CASSQDEFYEQYF

V gene: TRBV7-2
J gene: TRBJ1-1
D gene: -
clone size: -
CDR3 DNA: TGTGCCAGCAGCTGGAGGGGCGGCGCTTTCTTT
CDR3 protein: CASSWRGGAFF

V gene: TRBV7-3
J gene: TRBJ2-5
D gene: -
clone size: -
CDR3 DNA: TGTGCCAGCAGCCTTGGAAATAGCCGTGTACCCGAGACCCAGTACTTC
CDR3 protein: CASSLGNSRVPETQYF

V gene: TRBV20-1
J gene: TRBJ2-1
D gene: TRBD2
clone size: few
CDR3 DNA: TGCAGTGCTAGAGATTGGGGAGGGAACTACAATGAGCAGTTCTTC
CDR3 protein: CSARDWGGNYNEQFF

V gene: TRBV12-3/TRBV12-4
J gene: TRBJ1-1
D gene: -
clone size: few
CDR3 DNA: TGTGCCAGCAGTTTAGTACCGATGAACACTGAAGCTTTCTTT
CDR3 protein: CASSLVPMNTEAFF

V gene: TRBV20-1
J gene: TRBJ1-5
D gene: -
clone size: -
CDR3 DNA: TGCAGTGCTCTCCGGGGGGTTCAGCCCCAGCATTTT
CDR3 protein: CSALRGVQPQHF

V gene: TRBV21-1
J gene: TRBJ1-2
D gene: -
clone size: few
CDR3 DNA: TGTGCCAGCACCTTCCGGACAGGCGCCTATGGCTACACCTTC
CDR3 protein: CASTFRTGAYGYTF

V gene: TRBV7-9
J gene: TRBJ2-3
D gene: -
clone size: -
CDR3 DNA: TGTGCCAGCAGATTAGCGCGGGTGGATACGCAGTATTTT
CDR3 protein: CASRLARVDTQYF

V gene: TRBV20-1
J gene: TRBJ2-1
D gene: -
clone size: many
CDR3 DNA: TGCAGTGCTGCCGGGACAAGCTCCTACAATGAGCAGTTCTTC
CDR3 protein: CSAAGTSSYNEQFF

V gene: TRBV7-9
J gene: TRBJ2-1
D gene: -
clone size: few
CDR3 DNA: TGTGCCAGCAGCCCCCGTAGTAGGACTGAGCAGTTCTTC
CDR3 protein: CASSPRSRTEQFF